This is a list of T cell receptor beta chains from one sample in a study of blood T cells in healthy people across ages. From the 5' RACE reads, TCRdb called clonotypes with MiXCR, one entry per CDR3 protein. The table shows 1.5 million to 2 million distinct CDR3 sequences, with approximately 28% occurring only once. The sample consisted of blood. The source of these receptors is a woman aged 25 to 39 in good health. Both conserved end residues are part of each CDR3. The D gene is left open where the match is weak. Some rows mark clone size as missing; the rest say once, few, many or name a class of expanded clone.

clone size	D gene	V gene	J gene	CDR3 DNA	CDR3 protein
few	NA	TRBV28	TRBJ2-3	TGTGCCAGCTTCCACAGGGCCACAGATACGCAGTATTTT	CASFHRATDTQYF
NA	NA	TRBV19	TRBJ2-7	TGTGCCAGTAGTATTCGGCCAGGCTACGAGCAGTACTTC	CASSIRPGYEQYF
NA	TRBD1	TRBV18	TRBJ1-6	TGTGCCAGCTCACCGAGGCAGGGGGCGGCTAATTCACCCCTCCACTTT	CASSPRQGAANSPLHF
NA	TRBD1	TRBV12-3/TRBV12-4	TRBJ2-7	TGTGCCAGCAGCCTAGAGACAGGGTTGGATGGCGAGCAGTACTTC	CASSLETGLDGEQYF
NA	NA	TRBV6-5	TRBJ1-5	TGTGCCAGCAGCCCCCCAGGGACGGCTCAGCCCCAGCATTTT	CASSPPGTAQPQHF
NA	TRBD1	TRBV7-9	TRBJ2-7	TGTGCCAGCAGCTTAAGTGAGACAGGGGCCAACGAGCAGTACTTC	CASSLSETGANEQYF
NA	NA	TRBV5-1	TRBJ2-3	TGCGCCAGCAGCTTGACTGCTACGACAGATACGCAGTATTTT	CASSLTATTDTQYF
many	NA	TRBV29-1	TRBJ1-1	TGCAGCGTTATGAGACCTTTGAACACTGAAGCTTTCTTT	CSVMRPLNTEAFF
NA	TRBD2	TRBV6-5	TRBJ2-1	TGTGCCAGCAGTCTACGGACTAGCGGGGCAGATGGGCAGTTCTTC	CASSLRTSGADGQFF
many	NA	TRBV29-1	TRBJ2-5	TGCAGCGCCGAATTTCCGGGACACTGGGAGACCCAGTACTTC	CSAEFPGHWETQYF
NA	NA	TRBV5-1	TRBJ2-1	TGCGCCAGCAGGCCTGAAGGGCACAATGAGCAGTTCTTC	CASRPEGHNEQFF
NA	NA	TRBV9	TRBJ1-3	TGTGCCAGCATCACAGGCATCTCTGGAAACACCATATATTTT	CASITGISGNTIYF
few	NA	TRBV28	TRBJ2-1	TGTGCCAGCATCCAGCTTCGACGCGGGGGCCCTAGTCCCTACAATGAGCAGTTCTTC	CASIQLRRGGPSPYNEQFF
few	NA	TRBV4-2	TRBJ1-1	TGTGCCAGCAGCCAAGCCGACGGTCTCGGCGAGTCGGCTTTCTTT	CASSQADGLGESAFF
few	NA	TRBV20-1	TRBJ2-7	TGCAGTGCTTCTATCCCGGACACCTACGAGCAGTACTTC	CSASIPDTYEQYF
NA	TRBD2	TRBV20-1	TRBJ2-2	TGCAGTGCTGTACCCCTAGCGGGAGTTTCCACCGGGGAGCTGTTTTTT	CSAVPLAGVSTGELFF
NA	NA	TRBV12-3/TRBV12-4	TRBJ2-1	TGTGCCAGCAGTTTATTCAGGGGAGGGAAGTTCTTC	CASSLFRGGKFF
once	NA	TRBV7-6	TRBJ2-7	TGTGCCAGCAGCTCACGACTGGAGAATGAGCAGTACTTC	CASSSRLENEQYF
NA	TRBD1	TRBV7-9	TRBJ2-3	TGTGCCAGCAGCTCCCAGGGGGCTAAAAGCACAGATACGCAGTATTTT	CASSSQGAKSTDTQYF
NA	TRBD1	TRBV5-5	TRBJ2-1	TGTGCCAGCAGCCCGGGAGGACAGGGGAGGTGGAATGAGCAGTTCTTC	CASSPGGQGRWNEQFF
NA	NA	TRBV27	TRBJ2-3	TGTGCCAGCAGTTTATGGAACACGGCGACAGATACGCAGTATTTT	CASSLWNTATDTQYF
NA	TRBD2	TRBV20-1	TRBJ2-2	TGCAGTGCTAGAGGAGGACCGGGACTAGCGGGGTCCAACACCGGGGAGCTGTTTTTT	CSARGGPGLAGSNTGELFF
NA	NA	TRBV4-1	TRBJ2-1	TGCGCCAGCAGCCAAGGGGGCGGAGCAGAGGATGAGCAGTTCTTC	CASSQGGGAEDEQFF